The 22 T cell receptor beta chains presented below share a single source sample, sequenced in a study of cytomegalovirus exposure and HLA in healthy donors. The PCR contained 60 Vbeta and 13 Jbeta primers. Produced via immunoSEQ multiplex PCR; TCRdb's table is partial and in-frame only. This sample has around 57,000 clones, with 89% found just once. Sequences were obtained from PBMCs. The source of these receptors is a man under 40 in good health and CMV-seropositive.

The chain carries TRBV2 and TRBJ1-1; D uncertain. Between the trimmed V and J ends, which lost 6 bases and 1 base, there was a span of 12 bases. CDR1 is SNHLY and CDR2 is FYNNEI in the germline V gene. This CDR3 is 14 amino acids long. CDR3 amino acids: CASSVTPRNTEAFF. The DNA for the CDR3 is TGTGCCAGCAGCGTAACCCCCAGGAACACTGAAGCTTTCTTT.

The chain carries TRBV19 and TRBJ2-2; 11 positions match TRBD2. This CDR3 is 16 amino acids long. CDR1 is LNHDA, CDR2 SQIVND, per germline (reference sequence). V gave up 3 bases and J gave up 1 base; unmatched junction bases: 1. The CDR3 region is CASSIGTSGNTGELFF. CDR3 sequence (DNA): TGTGCCAGTAGTATCGGGACTAGCGGGAACACCGGGGAGCTGTTTTTT.

The genes are TRBV5-1 and TRBJ2-5, with D maybe TRBD1 (6 bases). Germline V gene sequence: CDR1 SGHRS, CDR2 YFSETQ. This CDR3 region has 14 residues. V lost 4 bases to trimming and J lost 5 bases, with 15 bases between them. CDR3 region: CASSQQGSGETQYF. The CDR3 region has the DNA TGCGCCAGCAGCCAGCAGGGGTCGGGGGAGACCCAGTACTTC.

The count of this clone is one. V is TRBV28 and J is TRBJ2-3; D might be TRBD2 (6 bases). This CDR3 contains 15 residues. The germline CDR1 and CDR2 sequences are MDHEN and SYDVKM. V was clipped by 7 bases and J by 4 bases, with 18 bases between them. This CDR3 is CASILSGGGADTQYF. In nucleotides, the CDR3 is TGTGCCAGCATCCTTAGCGGAGGAGGGGCAGATACGCAGTATTTT.

A few counts support this clone. CDR3 in amino acids: CASSQGATENQPQHF. CDR3 nucleotides: TGCGCCAGCAGCCAAGGGGCAACCGAAAATCAGCCCCAGCATTTT. The chain has TRBV4-3 and TRBJ1-5, with no clear D. Germline CDR1 is LGHNA and CDR2 is YSLEER. V lost 1 base and J lost 4, with 11 bases in between. The CDR3 loop spans 15 amino acids.

This chain links TRBV30 with TRBJ1-2; no clear D. The CDR3 has 12 residues. V lost 0 bases and J 5 bases, leaving 7 bases between the germline ends. Germline CDR1 is GTSNPN and CDR2 is SVGIG (reference sequence). The CDR3 loop is CAWSVSQYGYTF. DNA of the CDR3: TGTGCCTGGAGTGTAAGTCAGTATGGCTACACCTTC.

The CDR3 sequence is CASSLWDRGQAKLFF. Written as DNA, the CDR3 is TGTGCCAGCAGCTTGTGGGACAGGGGACAGGCAAAACTGTTTTTT. This chain connects TRBV5-4 to TRBJ1-4; 10 positions match TRBD1. Trimming at V came to 1 base and at J to 10 bases, leaving 7 bases not matched to a gene. Germline V lookup: CDR1 SGHNT, CDR2 YYREEE (reference sequence). The CDR3 is 15 amino acids. The variable domain in full, with the rest retrieved from reference TRBV5-4 and TRBJ1-4, is ETGVTQSPTHLIKTRGQQVTLRCSSQSGHNTVSWYQQALGQGPQFIFQYYREEENGRGNFPPRFSGLQFPNYSSELNVNALELDDSALYLCASSLWDRGQAKLFFGSGTQLSVL.

V usage is TRBV19 and J usage is TRBJ1-1; 8 bases are shared with TRBD1. V lost 6 bases to trimming and J lost 4 bases; unmatched junction nucleotides: 4. In germline, CDR1 is LNHDA, CDR2 SQIVND (reference sequence). The length of the CDR3 is 13 residues. The CDR3 region has the DNA TGTGCCAGTAGCCCGGACAGGGCCACTGAAGCTTTCTTT. Protein sequence: CASSPDRATEAFF.

This clone was seen a single time. The chain uses TRBV11-2 and TRBJ2-3; D gene uncertain. Germline V CDR1 and CDR2: SGHAT, FQNNGV. This CDR3 is built from 14 residues. The V end lost 5 bases, the J end lost 0 bases, and 9 bases lay between the germline ends. CDR3: CASSLEISTDTQYF. The DNA of the CDR3 is TGTGCCAGCAGCCTGGAGATTAGCACAGATACGCAGTATTTT.

The V call is TRBV11-2, the J call TRBJ2-1; TRBD2 matches at 9 bases. The CDR3 sequence is 18 residues long. Per the germline V gene, CDR1 is SGHAT and CDR2 is FQNNGV. V lost 0 bases and J lost 4; bases outside the gene matches: 10. The CDR3 region is CASSLERGGLAVYNEQFF. DNA of the CDR3: TGTGCCAGCAGCTTAGAGCGGGGGGGGCTAGCGGTATACAATGAGCAGTTCTTC.

The chain has TRBV4-1 and TRBJ2-5; D may be TRBD2 (5 bases). Trimming stripped 0 bases from V and 1 base from J, with 12 bases between. CDR3 length: 16 residues. Germline values: CDR1 MGHRA, CDR2 YSYEKL. CDR3 sequence reads: CASSQDRRVTQETQYF. Here the CDR3 DNA reads TGCGCCAGCAGCCAAGATCGGCGGGTTACCCAAGAGACCCAGTACTTC.

V and J are TRBV19 and TRBJ1-5, with 7 bases aligning to TRBD1. Looked up from germline, CDR1 is LNHDA and CDR2 is SQIVND (reference sequence). V shed 6 bases and J 0 bases; nucleotides not matched to a gene: 5. The CDR3 spans 15 residues. The CDR3 sequence is CASRTDRASNQPQHF. The CDR3 coding sequence is TGTGCCAGTAGAACCGACAGGGCTAGCAATCAGCCCCAGCATTTT. Together with reference TRBV19 and TRBJ1-5, the CDR3 gives the full variable domain: DGGITQSPKYLFRKEGQNVTLSCEQNLNHDAMYWYRQDPGQGLRLIYYSQIVNDFQKGDIAEGYSVSREKKESFPLTVTSAQKNPTAFYLCASRTDRASNQPQHFGDGTRLSIL.

The V gene is TRBV30, the J gene TRBJ2-1; D gene uncertain. The CDR3 is made up of 14 amino acids. The germline gives CDR1 GTSNPN, CDR2 SVGIG (reference sequence). The ends were cut back, 3 bases at V and 0 bases at J, with 9 bases in the middle. The CDR3 protein is CAWSGWSSYNEQFF. CDR3 nucleotide sequence: TGTGCCTGGAGCGGGTGGAGCTCCTACAATGAGCAGTTCTTC.

CDR3 protein: CASSLGLSYEQYF. The CDR3 DNA reads as TGTGCCAGCAGTTTAGGACTCTCCTACGAGCAGTACTTC. The V call is TRBV28, the J call TRBJ2-7, with a possible D match to TRBD2 (5 bases). Germline-derived CDR1 and CDR2 are MDHEN and SYDVKM. The length of the CDR3 is 13 residues. Trimming cost V 2 bases and J 0 bases, with 5 bases left between them.

This sequence joins TRBV9 and TRBJ2-1, with 9 bases identical to TRBD1. Unmatched junction bases numbered 2, after V lost 2 bases and J lost 2 bases. The CDR3 sequence is 15 residues long. Germline CDR1 and CDR2: SGDLS and YYNGEE. CDR3 loop: CASSVRDRAYNEQFF. The CDR3 DNA is TGTGCCAGCAGCGTCCGGGACAGGGCCTACAATGAGCAGTTCTTC.

The genes are TRBV7-9 and TRBJ2-3; 9 nucleotides align to TRBD1. V dropped 0 bases and J dropped 5; count of bases not matched to a gene: 6. The CDR3 is made up of 16 amino acids. CDR1 is SEHNR, CDR2 FQNEAQ, per germline (reference sequence). The CDR3 sequence: CASSLAQGAPKDTQYF. The CDR3 DNA reads TGTGCCAGCAGCTTAGCACAGGGGGCGCCCAAAGATACGCAGTATTTT.

The chain combines TRBV30 with TRBJ2-7, with D perhaps matching TRBD2 (5 bases). V gave up 4 bases and J gave up 2 bases, with 9 bases separating them. The CDR3 has 12 amino acids. Germline V gives CDR1 GTSNPN, CDR2 SVGIG (reference sequence). In DNA, the CDR3 is TGTGCCTGGAATCGGGGAACCTACGAGCAGTACTTC. This sequence encodes CAWNRGTYEQYF.

This clone was recorded once. The chain carries TRBV4-1 and TRBJ2-3; no reliable D call. Trimming removed 3 bases from V and 2 bases from J, with 6 bases in between. CDR1 and CDR2 from the germline V gene are MGHRA and YSYEKL. The CDR3 spans 13 residues. This CDR3 reads CASSHYFTDTQYF. CDR3 sequence (DNA): TGCGCCAGCAGCCATTACTTCACAGATACGCAGTATTTT.

The chain joins TRBV4-3 to TRBJ2-1, with 13 bases fitting TRBD2. Trimming cost V 1 base and J 8 bases; bases outside gene matches: 2. CDR1 is LGHNA and CDR2 is YSLEER in the germline V gene. The CDR3 sequence is 15 residues long. CDR3 sequence reads: CASSQGTSGSYEQFF. CDR3 DNA: TGCGCCAGCAGCCAAGGGACTAGCGGGAGCTATGAGCAGTTCTTC.

This chain joins TRBV19 and TRBJ1-3; 9 bases are shared with TRBD1. The CDR3 length is 13 residues. The V gene's germline CDR1 is LNHDA and CDR2 SQIVND (reference sequence). V shed 4 bases, J shed 7 bases, and the junction held 2 bases outside the gene matches. The CDR3 DNA sequence: TGTGCCAGTAGTACGGACAGGGGTAACACCATATATTTT. Its protein product is CASSTDRGNTIYF.

The J gene is TRBJ1-1, the V gene TRBV5-4; the match to TRBD1 covers 7 bases. The trim removed 4 bases at V and 7 bases at J, leaving 7 bases unmatched. In germline, CDR1 is SGHNT, CDR2 YYREEE (reference sequence). The CDR3 runs to 13 residues. CDR3 DNA sequence: TGTGCCAGCAGCATAGACAGGGAAGGTGAAGCTTTCTTT. It encodes CASSIDREGEAFF.

This clone was detected once. The rearrangement links TRBV6-1 to TRBJ1-5; 7 bases fit TRBD1. Germline V CDR1 and CDR2: MNHNS, SASEGT. The CDR3 length is 15 residues. V trimming: 6 bases; J trimming: 4 bases; junction bases outside the gene matches: 9. The CDR3 here is CASRATGAINQPQHF. DNA of the CDR3: TGTGCCAGCAGAGCAACAGGGGCGATTAATCAGCCCCAGCATTTT.